The 29 T cell receptor beta chains presented below share a single source sample, sequenced in a study of OX40 agonist ivuxolimab in advanced cancers. Sequencing used immunoSEQ multiplex PCR; TCRdb keeps in-frame clones, though not all of them. The data contain 50,000 to 65,000 clones, 86% of them singletons. The source material was CD4+ or CD8+ T cells sorted from blood, sampled in a trial of the OX40 agonist ivuxolimab. Receptor source: an adult with an advanced solid tumor such as melanoma, head and neck, liver or kidney cancer.

This sequence joins TRBV30 and TRBJ2-1; TRBD2 aligns across 9 bases. Trimming at V came to 2 bases and at J to 5 bases, leaving 7 bases not matched to a gene. Germline V lookup: CDR1 GTSNPN, CDR2 SVGIG (reference sequence). The CDR3 is made up of 15 amino acids. DNA for the CDR3: TGTGCCTGGAGTACCCTAGCGGGGTATCACAATGAGCAGTTCTTC. Translating gives CAWSTLAGYHNEQFF. Variable domain in full (rest from reference TRBV30 and TRBJ2-1): SQTIHQWPATLVQPVGSPLSLECTVEGTSNPNLYWYRQAAGRGLQLLFYSVGIGQISSEVPQNLSASRPQDRQFILSSKKLLLSDSGFYLCAWSTLAGYHNEQFFGPGTRLTVL.

The chain is built from TRBV10-3 and TRBJ2-3; 9 bases match TRBD2. Losses at the gene ends were 10 bases for V and 1 base for J; bases not matched to a gene: 6. This CDR3 is 14 amino acids long. The V gene's germline CDR1 is ENHRY and CDR2 SYGVKD. The CDR3 sequence: CASTSGPGTDTQYF. The DNA for the CDR3 is TGTGCCAGCACTAGCGGGCCGGGCACAGATACGCAGTATTTT.

The V call is TRBV5-1, the J call TRBJ2-7; D may be TRBD1 (5 bases). The CDR3 loop spans 13 amino acids. Germline-derived CDR1 and CDR2 are SGHRS and YFSETQ. The V end lost 1 base, the J end lost 5 bases, and 10 bases lay between the germline ends. Here the CDR3 DNA reads TGCGCCAGCAGCTTGACGTTGACAGACGAGCAGTACTTC. It specifies CASSLTLTDEQYF. Looking up the rest from reference TRBV5-1 and TRBJ2-7 gives the full variable domain: KAGVTQTPRYLIKTRGQQVTLSCSPISGHRSVSWYQQTPGQGLQFLFEYFSETQRNKGNFPGRFSGRQFSNSRSEMNVSTLELGDSALYLCASSLTLTDEQYFGPGTRLTVT.

This chain links TRBV5-4 with TRBJ1-3; D call uncertain. This CDR3 has 16 residues. Trimming pared 0 bases from V and 4 bases from J, leaving 14 bases between. From germline, CDR1 is SGHNT and CDR2 YYREEE (reference sequence). CDR3 region: CASSLGVDPRGNTIYF. CDR3 sequence (DNA): TGTGCCAGCAGCTTGGGAGTCGATCCGAGGGGAAACACCATATATTTT.

The chain carries TRBV28 and TRBJ1-6; D gene unclear. Germline CDR1 and CDR2: MDHEN and SYDVKM. This CDR3 comprises 13 residues. Trimming stripped 4 bases from V and 8 bases from J, with 9 bases between. The CDR3 is CASSSSYDSPLHF. The CDR3, as DNA: TGTGCCAGCAGTTCGTCCTACGATTCACCCCTCCACTTT.

The CDR3 loop reads CASSLIFLGLAGGLLTDTQYF. The CDR3 DNA follows: TGTGCCAGCAGTTTGATCTTTCTGGGACTAGCGGGGGGCCTTCTCACAGATACGCAGTATTTT. The chain joins TRBV28 to TRBJ2-3, with 15 bases aligning to TRBD2. The CDR3 sequence is 21 residues long. The J segment lost 2 bases and the V segment lost 3 bases, leaving 15 bases of the junction unmatched. Germline V gene sequence: CDR1 MDHEN, CDR2 SYDVKM.

This chain uses TRBV19 with TRBJ2-1, with D hard to call. V was trimmed by 6 bases and J by 0 bases, leaving 30 bases between them. The CDR3 length is 21 residues. Germline V gene lookup returns CDR1 LNHDA and CDR2 SQIVND (reference sequence). CDR3 nucleotide sequence: TGTGCCAGTAGCATCATCAATCTGGGGATGGGGTCGCGGAGCTCCTACAATGAGCAGTTCTTC. Residues: CASSIINLGMGSRSSYNEQFF.

The genes are TRBV19 and TRBJ2-7; 8 positions match TRBD1. After removal of 3 bases from V and 5 bases from J, the junction contained 18 bases not matched to a gene. Germline V gene sequence: CDR1 LNHDA, CDR2 SQIVND (reference sequence). The CDR3 extends over 18 amino acids. CDR3 residues: CASSMYASRTGWNHEQYF. CDR3 DNA sequence: TGTGCCAGTAGTATGTATGCCTCCCGGACAGGGTGGAACCACGAGCAGTACTTC.

The rearrangement links TRBV10-3 to TRBJ1-1, with D perhaps TRBD1 (5 bases). CDR3 length: 14 residues. The V end lost 0 bases, the J end lost 3 bases, and 8 bases lay between the germline ends. The germline V gene has CDR1 ENHRY and CDR2 SYGVKD. The CDR3: CAISESVGDTEAFF. The CDR3 DNA reads as TGTGCCATCAGTGAGTCGGTGGGGGACACTGAAGCTTTCTTT.

The chain joins TRBV6-6 to TRBJ2-7; D perhaps matches TRBD1 (6 bases). The germline V and J ends were trimmed by 7 bases and 2 bases, with 15 bases remaining between them. Germline V gene data show CDR1 as MNHNY and CDR2 as SVGAGI (reference sequence). The CDR3 extends over 14 amino acids. The CDR3 DNA follows: TGTGCCAGCAACTCACAGGGCCAGACCTACGAGCAGTACTTC. This translates into CASNSQGQTYEQYF.

The chain has TRBV19 and TRBJ1-3, with 7 nucleotides matching TRBD1. Germline V lookup: CDR1 LNHDA, CDR2 SQIVND (reference sequence). Trimming cost V 6 bases and J 4 bases; bases outside gene matches: 12. The CDR3 covers 16 residues. The CDR3 DNA follows: TGTGCCAGTAGAGGGGGCGGGGGACCTGGGGGAAACACCATATATTTT. It specifies CASRGGGGPGGNTIYF.

This chain links TRBV7-7 with TRBJ2-1; no clear D. The CDR3 extends over 15 amino acids. Germline V gene sequence: CDR1 SSHAT, CDR2 FNYEAQ (reference sequence). With 5 bases removed from V and 7 bases from J, the gap between germline ends came to 18 bases. The DNA of the CDR3 is TGTGCCAGCAGCGCCGACACCACCATGTGGAATGAGCAGTTCTTC. Its translation: CASSADTTMWNEQFF.

The V and J genes are TRBV28 and TRBJ2-7; 7 bases match TRBD2. The trim removed 2 bases at V and 4 bases at J, leaving 2 bases unmatched. Germline V gene lookup returns CDR1 MDHEN and CDR2 SYDVKM. The length of the CDR3 is 13 residues. The CDR3, as DNA: TGTGCCAGCAGTTTACGGGGGGAGTACGAGCAGTACTTC. Translation: CASSLRGEYEQYF.

V usage is TRBV2 and J usage is TRBJ1-5, with TRBD1 identical over 8 bases. This CDR3 region has 14 residues. CDR1 SNHLY and CDR2 FYNNEI come from the germline V gene. V shed 4 bases, J shed 4 bases, and the junction held 3 bases outside the gene matches. The chain's CDR3 is CASSARQGNQPQHF. For the CDR3, the DNA is TGTGCCAGCAGTGCCCGACAGGGGAATCAGCCCCAGCATTTT. The full variable domain, in which reference TRBV2 and TRBJ1-5 provide the parts outside the CDR3, is EPEVTQTPSHQVTQMGQEVILRCVPISNHLYFYWYRQILGQKVEFLVSFYNNEISEKSEIFDDQFSVERPDGSNFTLKIRSTKLEDSAMYFCASSARQGNQPQHFGDGTRLSIL.

This clone has a handful of counts. The chain uses TRBV7-9 and TRBJ1-1; the D is unclear. Germline CDR1 and CDR2: SEHNR and FQNEAQ (reference sequence). There are 15 residues in the CDR3. V was pared by 1 base and J by 2 bases, with 11 bases between. CDR3 sequence: CASSLGGRRNTEAFF. CDR3 nucleotides: TGTGCCAGCAGCTTAGGAGGCCGGAGAAACACTGAAGCTTTCTTT.

V usage is TRBV9 and J usage is TRBJ2-5; 9 nucleotides match TRBD1. The CDR3 spans 14 residues. Unmatched junction bases numbered 5, after V lost 3 bases and J lost 5 bases. Germline lookup yields CDR1 SGDLS and CDR2 YYNGEE. The CDR3 sequence: CASSGRDRAETQYF. The CDR3 region has the DNA TGTGCCAGCAGCGGCCGGGACAGGGCCGAGACCCAGTACTTC. The full variable domain, with the rest looked up from reference TRBV9 and TRBJ2-5, is DSGVTQTPKHLITATGQRVTLRCSPRSGDLSVYWYQQSLDQGLQFLIQYYNGEERAKGNILERFSAQQFPDLHSELNLSSLELGDSALYFCASSGRDRAETQYFGPGTRLLVL.

The chain couples TRBV30 to TRBJ1-3; D is possibly TRBD1 (5 bases). Per the germline V gene, CDR1 is GTSNPN and CDR2 is SVGIG (reference sequence). CDR3 length equals 13 residues. Deletions cut 4 bases from V and 2 bases from J, with 9 bases between. CDR3 nucleotides: TGTGCCTGGAACCAGGGTGCTGGAAACACCATATATTTT. Its protein product is CAWNQGAGNTIYF.

Written as DNA, the CDR3 is TGTGCCAGCAGCATAATTGGGAGTCGAGAAGAGACCCAGTACTTC. Protein sequence: CASSIIGSREETQYF. This rearrangement joins TRBV7-7 to TRBJ2-5; possible D gene TRBD2, 5 bases. The CDR3 spans 15 residues. Germline CDR1 is SSHAT and CDR2 is FNYEAQ (reference sequence). Deletions cut 5 bases from V and 3 bases from J, with 16 bases between.

The chain employs TRBV6-6 and TRBJ1-4, with 8 bases aligning to TRBD1. Losses at the gene ends were 9 bases for V and 0 bases for J; bases not matched to a gene: 3. Germline lookup yields CDR1 MNHNY and CDR2 SVGAGI (reference sequence). This CDR3 contains 14 residues. The CDR3 protein is CASDRGATNEKLFF. The CDR3 DNA reads TGTGCCAGTGACAGGGGTGCAACTAATGAAAAACTGTTTTTT.

CDR3 sequence: CASSPGEGGNHNEQFF. CDR3 DNA sequence: TGTGCCAGCAGCCCTGGAGAGGGGGGGAACCACAATGAGCAGTTCTTC. The chain links TRBV7-9 to TRBJ2-1; D is perhaps TRBD2 (7 bases). This CDR3 is 16 amino acids long. V was cut by 5 bases and J by 5 bases, with 19 bases left in between. CDR1 and CDR2 (germline): SEHNR, FQNEAQ (reference sequence).

The J gene is TRBJ2-7, the V gene TRBV7-2, with D tentatively TRBD2 (5 bases). CDR1 is SGHTA and CDR2 is FQGNSA in the germline V gene. This CDR3 is built from 13 residues. V was trimmed by 5 bases and J by 3 bases, leaving 11 bases between them. As DNA, the CDR3 is TGTGCCAGCAGCCGACGCCGGGACTACGAGCAGTACTTC. This gives the protein CASSRRRDYEQYF.

The chain joins TRBV5-1 to TRBJ2-3; 7 bases are shared with TRBD1. The CDR3 has 14 residues. After removal of 5 bases from V and 5 bases from J, the junction contained 8 bases not matched to a gene. Germline CDR1 SGHRS, CDR2 YFSETQ. The CDR3 region is CASRNRGPQDTQYF. The CDR3 DNA follows: TGCGCCAGCAGGAACAGGGGTCCGCAAGATACGCAGTATTTT.

This clone occurred once. The gene calls are TRBV7-6 and TRBJ1-6; a possible D gene is TRBD1 (6 bases). The V and J ends lost 0 bases and 9 bases respectively, with 18 bases between them. CDR1 and CDR2 from the germline V gene are SGHVS and FNYEAQ. The CDR3 extends over 17 amino acids. DNA of the CDR3: TGTGCCAGCAGCTTAGCGATAGTACAGGGTTTCGGTTCACCCCTCCACTTT. This sequence encodes CASSLAIVQGFGSPLHF.

The rearrangement links TRBV9 to TRBJ2-2; 9 nucleotides agree with TRBD1. This CDR3 comprises 16 residues. V dropped 4 bases and J dropped 2; count of bases not matched to a gene: 6. The germline gives CDR1 SGDLS, CDR2 YYNGEE. CDR3 residues: CASSTRTGANTGELFF. The CDR3 region has the DNA TGTGCCAGCAGCACACGGACAGGGGCCAACACCGGGGAGCTGTTTTTT.

Here the CDR3 DNA reads TGTGCCAGTAGTATTCGGGACAGAACCTACGAGCAGTACTTC. It is translated as CASSIRDRTYEQYF. This chain links TRBV19 with TRBJ2-7; 7 bases align to TRBD1. The CDR3 extends over 14 amino acids. CDR1 and CDR2 from the germline V gene are LNHDA and SQIVND (reference sequence). Trimming at V came to 3 bases and at J to 2 bases, leaving 4 bases not matched to a gene.

Sample share makes this clone medium-sized. The chain carries TRBV30 and TRBJ1-5; D ambiguous. This CDR3 contains 13 residues. Germline V gene lookup returns CDR1 GTSNPN and CDR2 SVGIG (reference sequence). The V and J ends lost 2 bases and 5 bases respectively, with 10 bases between them. The CDR3 bases are TGTGCCTGGAGTAAGAGTTCTGATCAGCCCCAGCATTTT. This sequence encodes CAWSKSSDQPQHF.

The V call is TRBV18, the J call TRBJ1-3; D may be TRBD1 (6 bases). Germline V gene lookup returns CDR1 KGHSH and CDR2 LQKENI. The V and J ends lost 3 bases and 0 bases respectively, with 9 bases between them. The CDR3 extends over 15 amino acids. In DNA, the CDR3 is TGTGCCAGCTCACCTAGAGGGGGCTCTGGAAACACCATATATTTT. As protein: CASSPRGGSGNTIYF.

The chain joins TRBV6-5 to TRBJ1-1; the D is unclear. CDR1 MNHEY and CDR2 SVGAGI come from the germline V gene. Trimming left V 6 bases short and J 4 bases short, with 15 bases between. The length of the CDR3 is 14 residues. The CDR3 here is CASRLVAMATEAFF. CDR3 nucleotides: TGTGCCAGCAGACTGGTAGCTATGGCCACTGAAGCTTTCTTT.

This clone has more than one count but fewer than ten. The chain uses TRBV9 and TRBJ1-4, with TRBD1 matching 8 bases. After removal of 3 bases from V and 7 bases from J, the junction contained 8 bases not matched to a gene. The CDR3 loop spans 15 amino acids. Germline CDR1 and CDR2: SGDLS and YYNGEE. The CDR3 region has the DNA TGTGCCAGCAGCGCTGAGGACAGGGAGGGTGAAAAACTGTTTTTT. The encoded protein is CASSAEDREGEKLFF.